The following is a T cell receptor (beta chain) sequence with its context. Its target is unknown. This entry belongs to a study of a mutant IDH1 vaccine in newly diagnosed glioma. Background on the study: Treated patients comprised about 60% males and around 38% females, mean age roughly 44 years. Patients' prior therapy spanned radiotherapy, temozolomide, or both; most underwent both. Study-wide findings and caveats: Seemingly, pseudoprogression had no relation to changes in the top peripheral T cell clonotypes.

The CDR3 runs 14 residues. Between the trimmed V and J ends, which lost 2 bases and 3 bases, there was a span of 10 bases. The germline V gene encodes CDR1 SGHTA and CDR2 FQGNSA. Documented time point: baseline, week 1 (first vaccination visit). The treatment was: pre-vaccination baseline after standard-of-care therapy. Donors had new WHO grade 3 or 4 IDH1-mutant, ATRX-lost astrocytomas. This table comes from immunoSEQ multiplex PCR, and its TCRdb copy is limited to in-frame clones, with some not included. The sample yields about 51,000 clones, around three quarters seen once. The sequences come from PBMCs, collected from a glioma patient treated with radiotherapy, temozolomide or both. This receptor was obtained from a woman aged 40 to 55 with glioma. The V call is TRBV7-2, the J call TRBJ1-2, with D unresolved. DNA for the CDR3: TGTGCCAGCAGCTTATCCGCACTCGACTATGGCTACACCTTC. It translates to CASSLSALDYGYTF.